This entry features one T cell receptor beta chain sequence. The repertoire was sequenced with immunoSEQ multiplex PCR; TCRdb's copy has only in-frame clones and lacks some. The sample contains about 100,000 clones, around 85% of which appear only once. Unmatched junction bases numbered 4, after V lost 4 bases and J lost 2 bases. The CDR3 extends over 15 amino acids. Germline V lookup: CDR1 LNHDA, CDR2 SQIVND (reference sequence). These data belong to a study of PD-L1 blockade in urothelial cancer. Study information: Patients' atezolizumab regimen, 1,200 mg intravenously every 3 weeks, began in the mid-2010s. Among blood samples, the median T cell count was some 150,000. Males with bladder-origin urothelial cancer constituted about 90% of the 29 patients.

V gene TRBV19 combines with J gene TRBJ2-1; TRBD1 aligns across 8 bases. The sample here was PBMCs, taken around atezolizumab (anti-PD-L1) treatment. The TCR was taken from a man aged 45-60 years with urothelial cancer. The CDR3 spells CASSNGQGPYNEQFF. The CDR3 bases are TGTGCCAGTAGTAACGGACAGGGCCCCTACAATGAGCAGTTCTTC.